A selection of T cell receptor beta chains follows, all from one sample in a study of blood T cell repertoires in COVID-19. Libraries were prepared by immunoSEQ multiplex PCR; TCRdb keeps only in-frame clonotypes and omits some of them. The sample has some 78,000 clones; about 91% are singletons. The source material was peripheral blood. The receptors were sampled from a man aged 65 to 85 with active or convalescent COVID-19. The CDR3 runs from the conserved cysteine through the conserved F or W. Fields, in order: V gene, J gene, clone size, CDR3 protein. Rows may omit the clone size; those that give it use once, few, many or a size class.

>TRBV3-1/TRBV3-2|TRBJ2-1|once
CASSLRTGDSSYNEQFF
>TRBV2|TRBJ2-5|NA
CASSGPGLGSETQYF
>TRBV5-8|TRBJ2-1|NA
CASSLGDRDPPNEQFF
>TRBV2|TRBJ2-2|NA
CASSETSGGITGELFF
>TRBV2|TRBJ1-2|NA
CASSYIADYGYTF
>TRBV30|TRBJ2-2|NA
CACHVAGVTNTGELFF
>TRBV5-1|TRBJ1-6|few
CASSLITAGHNSPLHF
>TRBV2|TRBJ1-2|few
CASSDVGGAYYGYTF
>TRBV9|TRBJ1-5|NA
CASSVGTGPNQPQHF
>TRBV7-9|TRBJ2-2|NA
CASSLSRQGGNTGELFF
>TRBV10-2|TRBJ1-1|NA
CASRRGWNTEAFF
>TRBV7-9|TRBJ1-4|NA
CASSSTGGGGEKLFF
>TRBV5-6|TRBJ1-1|NA
CASSGGGLTEAFF
>TRBV30|TRBJ1-5|NA
CAWSVSPNQPQHF
>TRBV20-1|TRBJ2-3|NA
CSASTAYTDTQYF
>TRBV5-1|TRBJ1-2|once
CASSRTGEGYGYTF
>TRBV12-3/TRBV12-4|TRBJ1-5|NA
CASSHRDQPQHF
>TRBV5-1|TRBJ1-2|NA
CASSVPEGTGTLYGYTF
>TRBV5-6|TRBJ2-7|NA
CASRAAGGETYEQYF
>TRBV3-1/TRBV3-2|TRBJ1-1|NA
CASSQVSRTEAFF
>TRBV12-3/TRBV12-4|TRBJ2-2|NA
CASSPGVAGELFF
>TRBV11-3|TRBJ1-1|few
CASSLDFRGEAFF
>TRBV19|TRBJ1-5|NA
CATSTWTGDNQPQHF